This TCR beta chain was recorded in a study of siplizumab effects on memory and regulatory T cells. CDR3 length: 14 residues. The germline V gene encodes CDR1 SGHRS and CDR2 YFSETQ. Germline trimming cut 4 bases from V and 11 bases from J; bases unmatched to any gene: 13. Here immunoSEQ multiplex PCR was the method, and the copy in TCRdb shows in-frame clones only, minus some. This table holds around 58,000 clones, less than 90% found once. The rearrangement uses TRBV5-1 and TRBJ2-7; TRBD1 matches 9 bases. The origin of this receptor is a human donor in good health. The sequenced material came from memory CD4+ T cells sorted from blood. CDR3 sequence reads: CASSAGQGLSGEYF. DNA of the CDR3: TGCGCCAGCAGCGCGGGACAGGGATTGTCAGGGGAGTACTTC.